One sample yielded the 26 T cell receptor beta chains listed below, sequenced in a study of T-cell memory formation after mild COVID-19. TCRdb re-analysed the 5' RACE reads in MiXCR, keeping a single row per CDR3 protein. This table has some 190,000 distinct CDR3 sequences, 15% to 20% appearing once. Sample: PBMCs or a T cell subset sorted from them (not recorded which). These receptors were collected from an adult woman who had mild COVID-19 (a few samples of this study predate the infection). Cell type and time point are not known.

The J gene is TRBJ1-1, the V gene TRBV23-1; unclear D gene. TRBV23-1 is an open reading frame, and its role is uncertain. The CDR3 totals 12 residues. V was cut by 1 base and J by 4 bases, with 4 bases left in between. The CDR3 loop is CASSQYPTEAFF. CDR3 DNA sequence: TGCGCCAGCAGTCAATATCCCACTGAAGCTTTCTTT.

This clonotype was picked up a small number of times. The chain uses TRBV5-4 and TRBJ2-7; D call uncertain. Per the germline V gene, CDR1 is SGHNT and CDR2 is YYREEE (reference sequence). CDR3 length equals 13 residues. The CDR3 coding sequence is TGTGCTTACAGCAGGAGAAGCACCTACGAGCAGTACTTC. Amino acids: CAYSRRSTYEQYF. The full variable domain, its missing parts supplied by reference TRBV5-4 and TRBJ2-7, is ETGVTQSPTHLIKTRGQQVTLRCSSQSGHNTVSWYQQALGQGPQFIFQYYREEENGRGNFPPRFSGLQFPNYSSELNVNALELDDSALYLCAYSRRSTYEQYFGPGTRLTVT.

This clonotype was counted a few times. The CDR3 region has the DNA TGTGCCACCAGCAGAGTGGGACTAGCGACAGATACGCAGTATTTT. Protein product: CATSRVGLATDTQYF. The rearrangement links TRBV15 to TRBJ2-3; 10 bases fit TRBD2. The CDR3 is 15 amino acids. With V trimmed by 1 base and J by 3 bases, 1 base remained unmatched. Germline CDR1 and CDR2: LNHNV and YYDKDF (reference sequence).

This chain links TRBV7-9 with TRBJ1-1; perhaps TRBD1 as D (6 bases). CDR1 and CDR2 (germline): SEHNR, FQNEAQ (reference sequence). The CDR3 consists of 13 residues. V lost 3 bases, J lost 6 bases, and 11 bases lay in between. In DNA form, the CDR3 reads TGTGCCAGCAGCTTTGACAGGATCTCTGAAGCTTTCTTT. This translates into CASSFDRISEAFF. The entire variable domain, with the rest obtained from reference TRBV7-9 and TRBJ1-1, is as follows: DTGVSQNPRHKITKRGQNVTFRCDPISEHNRLYWYRQTLGQGPEFLTYFQNEAQLEKSRLLSDRFSAERPKGSFSTLEIQRTEQGDSAMYLCASSFDRISEAFFGQGTRLTVV.

The CDR3 DNA is TGTGCCAGCAGCCTACTACCACCAGGTGCGGTGCAGTACTTC. This translates into CASSLLPPGAVQYF. The V gene is TRBV2, the J gene TRBJ2-7; D remains ambiguous. Trimming took off 6 bases at V and 9 bases at J, with 21 bases between the two ends. Germline CDR1 and CDR2: SNHLY and FYNNEI. The CDR3 is 14 residues long.

J is TRBJ1-2 and V is TRBV24-1; maybe TRBD1 (6 bases). The CDR3 is 17 amino acids. The V and J ends lost 4 bases and 7 bases respectively, with 24 bases between them. Germline CDR1 reads KGHDR; CDR2 reads SFDVKD. CDR3 nucleotides: TGTGCCACCAGTGACCGAGGGGGACCCGAGACAGGACTTGGCTACACCTTC. Its translation: CATSDRGGPETGLGYTF.

This clonotype was counted between two and nine times. The rearrangement links TRBV7-3 to TRBJ2-2, with 7 bases lining up with TRBD2. V was clipped by 2 bases and J by 0 bases; unmatched bases: 6. CDR3 length: 17 residues. Germline V gene lookup returns CDR1 SGHTA and CDR2 FQGTGA. The CDR3 loop is CASSLDASGSNTGELFF. The CDR3 nucleotides are TGTGCCAGCAGCTTAGATGCTAGCGGATCGAACACCGGGGAGCTGTTTTTT.

This clonotype was observed a handful of times. The chain carries TRBV6-2 or TRBV6-3 and TRBJ2-3, with D hard to call. CDR1 and CDR2 from the germline V gene are MNHEY and SVGEGT. V dropped 2 bases and J dropped 2 bases, with 8 bases sitting between them. The length of the CDR3 is 14 residues. CDR3 bases: TGTGCCAGCAGTTACAATCAGTTCACAGATACGCAGTATTTT. It codes for CASSYNQFTDTQYF.

In the case of this clonotype: At one of its ends the junction is not consistent with the germline gene, which may arise from a read error. The DNA of the CDR3 is TGTGCCAGCAGCTACTTCCCAGGGGACTATGGCTACACCTTC. It translates to CASSYFPGDYGYTF. This chain joins TRBV6-5 and TRBJ1-2; TRBD1 might be the D (6 bases). The CDR3 consists of 14 residues. Germline V lookup: CDR1 MNHEY, CDR2 SVGAGI.

In DNA form, the CDR3 reads TGTGCCAGCAACATGCCGGGGGGCAGGGCTTTCTTT. It is translated as CASNMPGGRAFF. The chain combines TRBV28 with TRBJ1-1; D possibly corresponds to TRBD1 (6 bases). With 7 bases removed from V and 11 bases from J, the gap between germline ends came to 17 bases. CDR1 and CDR2 (germline): MDHEN, SYDVKM. The CDR3 has 12 amino acids.

The genes are TRBV29-1 and TRBJ2-7; D uncertain. The germline CDR1 and CDR2 sequences are SQVTM and ANQGSEA. The CDR3 covers 11 residues. Trimming removed 7 bases from V and 1 base from J, with 8 bases in between. The CDR3, as DNA: TGCAGCGGAGGAGTTTCCTACGAGCAGTACTTC. Translated: CSGGVSYEQYF.

This clonotype has only a few counts. J is TRBJ2-5 and V is TRBV9; the D gene is possibly TRBD1 (6 bases). Trimming stripped 4 bases from V and 3 bases from J, with 10 bases between. The CDR3 extends over 13 amino acids. CDR1 is SGDLS, CDR2 YYNGEE, per germline. This CDR3 is CASSSRDKETQYF. The CDR3 coding sequence is TGTGCCAGCAGCTCCAGGGACAAAGAGACCCAGTACTTC.

This clonotype occurred a few times. This rearrangement joins TRBV4-2 to TRBJ2-5, with D perhaps TRBD2 (5 bases). Germline-derived CDR1 and CDR2 are LGHNA and YNFKEQ. The germline V and J ends were trimmed by 1 base and 2 bases, with 8 bases remaining between them. The CDR3 spans 14 residues. CDR3 in amino acids: CASSQVERQETQYF. CDR3 nucleotide sequence: TGTGCCAGCAGCCAAGTTGAGCGGCAAGAGACCCAGTACTTC.

This chain links TRBV15 with TRBJ1-1; the D is unclear. V was shortened by 5 bases and J by 0 bases, with 16 bases between the two germline ends. CDR1 LNHNV and CDR2 YYDKDF come from the germline V gene (reference sequence). This CDR3 has 16 amino acids. This CDR3 is CATSGQSNALNTEAFF. DNA of the CDR3: TGTGCCACCAGCGGGCAAAGTAACGCGCTGAACACTGAAGCTTTCTTT.

This clonotype was found many times. The V gene is TRBV10-3, the J gene TRBJ1-1; D possibly corresponds to TRBD1 (5 bases). Per germline, CDR1 ENHRY and CDR2 SYGVKD. The CDR3 totals 15 residues. With 2 bases removed from V and 1 base from J, the gap between germline ends came to 11 bases. CDR3 sequence reads: CAISEKGIENTEAFF. As DNA, the CDR3 is TGTGCCATCAGTGAGAAGGGGATCGAGAACACTGAAGCTTTCTTT.

This chain connects TRBV15 to TRBJ1-1; 8 nucleotides match TRBD1. CDR1 and CDR2 (germline): LNHNV, YYDKDF (reference sequence). The CDR3 is 16 amino acids. V was clipped by 3 bases and J by 1 base; unmatched bases: 7. This CDR3 reads CATSRIDRGTNTEAFF. Here the CDR3 DNA reads TGTGCCACCAGCAGGATTGACAGGGGCACGAACACTGAAGCTTTCTTT.

This clonotype came up a few times. This chain joins TRBV9 and TRBJ2-3; TRBD1 aligns across 8 bases. This CDR3 is 16 amino acids long. Germline V gene data show CDR1 as SGDLS and CDR2 as YYNGEE. V lost 4 bases to trimming and J lost 2 bases; unmatched junction nucleotides: 9. The CDR3 region has the DNA TGTGCCAGCAGCCTGGGACAGGCCCCTTACACAGATACGCAGTATTTT. Protein: CASSLGQAPYTDTQYF.

V and J are TRBV24-1 and TRBJ2-1; D may be TRBD2 (5 bases). Looked up from germline, CDR1 is KGHDR and CDR2 is SFDVKD. This CDR3 region has 14 residues. Trimming pared 0 bases from V and 7 bases from J, leaving 9 bases between. This CDR3 reads CATSDLRSGNEQFF. CDR3 sequence (DNA): TGTGCCACCAGTGATTTGAGATCGGGGAATGAGCAGTTCTTC.

The chain employs TRBV12-3 or TRBV12-4 and TRBJ1-1; D ambiguous. This CDR3 spans 14 amino acids. V was shortened by 2 bases and J by 1 base, with 8 bases between the two germline ends. CDR3 loop: CASSLIGKNTEAFF. The CDR3 DNA reads TGTGCCAGCAGTTTAATCGGAAAGAACACTGAAGCTTTCTTT.

This chain uses TRBV4-2 with TRBJ2-7; D is ambiguous. V was clipped by 0 bases and J by 0 bases, with 6 bases between them. Germline lookup yields CDR1 LGHNA and CDR2 YNFKEQ. This CDR3 is 14 amino acids long. The CDR3 DNA follows: TGTGCCAGCAGCCAAGATGCTTTCTCCTACGAGCAGTACTTC. It is translated as CASSQDAFSYEQYF.

The chain is built from TRBV4-1 and TRBJ2-1; 12 bases fit TRBD1. This CDR3 is built from 16 residues. Germline values: CDR1 MGHRA, CDR2 YSYEKL. Trimming at V came to 2 bases and at J to 6 bases, leaving 5 bases not matched to a gene. The CDR3 region is CASSQTGTGGFNEQFF. The CDR3, as DNA: TGCGCCAGCAGCCAAACCGGGACAGGGGGCTTCAATGAGCAGTTCTTC.

This clonotype was detected only a few times. V and J are TRBV9 and TRBJ2-3; D not resolved. Germline V CDR1 and CDR2: SGDLS, YYNGEE. The V gene lost 2 bases and the J gene lost 6 bases, with 10 bases spanning the gap. The CDR3 is 13 residues long. The CDR3 protein is CASSVAPSDTQYF. The CDR3 DNA sequence: TGTGCCAGCAGCGTGGCCCCATCGGATACGCAGTATTTT.

There are a few counts of this clonotype. The chain uses TRBV4-2 and TRBJ2-3; possible D gene TRBD2, 5 bases. V lost 3 bases to trimming and J lost 4 bases, with 11 bases between them. There are 14 residues in the CDR3. Germline lookup yields CDR1 LGHNA and CDR2 YNFKEQ. The CDR3: CASSQRVGPDTQYF. CDR3 coding DNA: TGTGCCAGCAGCCAGCGGGTTGGACCAGATACGCAGTATTTT.

This clonotype was detected a few times. The chain joins TRBV5-6 to TRBJ2-1, with D possibly TRBD2 on 5 matching bases. With 0 bases removed from V and 6 bases from J, the gap between germline ends came to 16 bases. CDR3 size: 16 residues. Germline loops: CDR1 SGHDT, CDR2 YYEEEE. Here the CDR3 DNA reads TGTGCCAGCAGCTTGGCCCCGTATGTGGCGGGCAATGAGCAGTTCTTC. As protein: CASSLAPYVAGNEQFF.

The CDR3, as DNA: TGTGCCAGCAGTTACTCGGTAGCGGCCACTTACGAGCAGTACTTC. As protein: CASSYSVAATYEQYF. The rearrangement links TRBV6-2 or TRBV6-3 to TRBJ2-7; possible D gene TRBD2, 6 bases. CDR3 length: 15 amino acids. Trimming removed 0 bases from V and 4 bases from J, with 13 bases in between. Germline CDR1 reads MNHEY; CDR2 reads SVGEGT.

The chain employs TRBV6-5 and TRBJ2-5; D is uncertain. The ends were cut back, 6 bases at V and 4 bases at J, with 15 bases in the middle. Germline CDR1 reads MNHEY; CDR2 reads SVGAGI. The CDR3 has 14 amino acids. The chain's CDR3 is CASSTTRIPETQYF. The CDR3 DNA reads as TGTGCCAGCAGCACCACGAGGATCCCAGAGACCCAGTACTTC.